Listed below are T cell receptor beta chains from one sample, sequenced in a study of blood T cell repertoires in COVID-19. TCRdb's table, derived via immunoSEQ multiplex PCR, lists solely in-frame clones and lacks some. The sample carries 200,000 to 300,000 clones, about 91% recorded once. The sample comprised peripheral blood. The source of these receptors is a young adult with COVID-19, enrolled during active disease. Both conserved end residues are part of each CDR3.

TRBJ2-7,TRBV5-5,CASQLPMGTSGRPYEQYF
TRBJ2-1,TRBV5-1,CASSSNRDYNEQFF
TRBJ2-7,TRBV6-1,CASSDLPGEQYF
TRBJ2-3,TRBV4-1,CASSPIAGGLADTQYF
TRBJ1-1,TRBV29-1,CSVSTGAGTEAFF
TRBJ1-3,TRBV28,CASSSSRDRAGNTIYF
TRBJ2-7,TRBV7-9,CASSQTSGSNEQYF
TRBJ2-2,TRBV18,CASSSTGTGGEAGELFF
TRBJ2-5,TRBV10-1,CASSETSAQETQYF
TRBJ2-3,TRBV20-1,CSAEITDTQYF
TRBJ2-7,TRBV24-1,CATQTSGDIEQYF
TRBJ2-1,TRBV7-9,CASSSRDLYNEQFF
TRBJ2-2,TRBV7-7,CASSHRSGSNTGELFF
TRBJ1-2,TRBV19,CATRQGPLSNYGYTF
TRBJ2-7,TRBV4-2,CASSQGLDPSSEQYF
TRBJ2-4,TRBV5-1,CASSLAGSTKNIQYF
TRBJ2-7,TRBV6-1,CASSWTGEGTYEQYF
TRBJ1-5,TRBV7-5,CARSPPDRDGQPQHF
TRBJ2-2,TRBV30,CACAGIKSGELFF
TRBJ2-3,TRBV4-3,CASSQASLAGQSTDTQYF
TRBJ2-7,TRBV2,CASSPGQGKYEQYF
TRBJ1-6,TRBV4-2,CAGGGAGVNSPLHF
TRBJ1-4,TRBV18,CASTRQGNEKLFF
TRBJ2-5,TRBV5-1,CASRETGGETQYF
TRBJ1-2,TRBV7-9,CASSLVQGGGYGYTF
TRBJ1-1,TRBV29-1,CSVAGVLNTEAFF
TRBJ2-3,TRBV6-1,CASSDRTSQYF
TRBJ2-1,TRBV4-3,CASSQEWTSGQNEQFF